This T cell receptor (beta chain) emerged from a study of cytomegalovirus exposure and HLA in healthy donors. The study, taken as a whole, reports: Highly shared variants forming one cluster were likely a sequencing artifact.

Germline assignment: CDR1 LGHNA and CDR2 YNFKEQ. V lost 0 bases to trimming and J lost 2 bases, with 11 bases between them. The CDR3 consists of 16 residues. Regarding this clone: The antigen remains undetermined.

Amplification used 60 Vbeta primers and 13 Jbeta primers. TCRdb's table, derived via immunoSEQ multiplex PCR, lists solely in-frame clones and lacks some. The sample has approximately 180,000 clones. Input material: PBMCs. The sequence was collected from a young man in good health and CMV-seronegative. The rearrangement links TRBV4-2 to TRBJ1-5; TRBD1 might be the D (5 bases). The CDR3 DNA follows: TGTGCCAGCAGCCAAGAAGCAGGGTATCGCAATCAGCCCCAGCATTTT. Its translation: CASSQEAGYRNQPQHF.